A selection of T cell receptor beta chains follows, all from one sample in a study of T-cell reconstitution after alpha-beta-depleted transplantation in children. Each CDR3 protein is one row after TCRdb ran MiXCR on the PCR reads. This sample has some 400,000 distinct CDR3 sequences, with about a fifth found just once. The material was PBMCs from the stem cell graft donor, obtained from the stem cell graft. These receptors were obtained from a human donor who donated a stem cell graft to a child with acute myeloid leukemia. The CDR3 runs from the conserved cysteine through the conserved F or W. D genes are given only for firm matches. Clone size is shown for a subset of rows, as once, few, many or a class of expanded clone.

V,D,size,J,CDR3,DNA
TRBV20-1,TRBD2,few,TRBJ2-2,CSARPSGRNNTGELFF,TGCAGTGCTAGACCTAGCGGGAGGAATAACACCGGGGAGCTGTTTTTT
TRBV7-9,.,.,TRBJ2-6,CASSRGNSGANVLTF,TGTGCCAGCAGCCGGGGAAACTCTGGGGCCAACGTCCTGACTTTC
TRBV4-1,TRBD2,few,TRBJ2-1,CASSQTSAVSYNEQFF,TGCGCCAGCAGCCAAACTAGCGCCGTCTCCTACAATGAGCAGTTCTTC
TRBV20-1,.,many,TRBJ2-1,CSAPTKPSYNEQFF,TGCAGTGCTCCGACTAAGCCCTCCTACAATGAGCAGTTCTTC
TRBV12-3/TRBV12-4,.,.,TRBJ1-1,CASSFTNPEAFF,TGTGCCAGCAGTTTCACAAACCCTGAAGCTTTCTTT
TRBV7-2,TRBD2,few,TRBJ2-7,CASSLIAGGEQYF,TGTGCCAGCAGCTTAATAGCGGGAGGCGAGCAGTACTTC
TRBV6-2/TRBV6-3,TRBD2,.,TRBJ2-3,CASSYTGPGGLTDTQYF,TGTGCCAGCAGTTACACCGGACCGGGAGGTCTCACAGATACGCAGTATTTT
TRBV12-3/TRBV12-4,.,few,TRBJ2-7,CASTFGSLSYEQYF,TGTGCCAGCACCTTTGGCAGCCTTTCCTACGAGCAGTACTTC
TRBV7-9,.,.,TRBJ2-1,CASSLAMNEQFF,TGTGCCAGCAGCTTAGCGATGAATGAGCAGTTCTTC
TRBV21-1,.,.,TRBJ2-7,CASSSPGLGYEQYF,TGTGCCAGCAGCAGCCCGGGACTAGGCTACGAGCAGTACTTC
TRBV29-1,.,many,TRBJ2-1,CSVDMGVGFNEQFF,TGCAGCGTTGATATGGGAGTCGGTTTCAATGAGCAGTTCTTC
TRBV12-3/TRBV12-4,.,.,TRBJ1-3,CASSRVLGRNTIYF,TGTGCCAGCAGCCGTGTGTTGGGACGGAACACCATATATTTT
TRBV20-1,TRBD2,few,TRBJ2-1,CSASWREGYNEQFF,TGCAGTGCTAGCTGGCGGGAGGGTTACAATGAGCAGTTCTTC
TRBV11-2,TRBD2,few,TRBJ2-3,CASSSGTSGKADTQYF,TGTGCCAGCAGCTCAGGGACTAGCGGGAAGGCAGATACGCAGTATTTT
TRBV18,.,few,TRBJ2-7,CASSGQYYEQYF,TGTGCCAGCTCAGGACAGTACTACGAGCAGTACTTC
TRBV5-6,TRBD1,.,TRBJ2-5,CASSLTGQGDQETQYF,TGTGCCAGCAGCTTGACGGGACAGGGCGACCAAGAGACCCAGTACTTC
TRBV7-2,.,.,TRBJ2-1,CASSLGHYNEQFF,TGTGCCAGCAGCTTAGGACACTACAATGAGCAGTTCTTC
TRBV12-3/TRBV12-4,.,.,TRBJ2-1,CASSYLRQGLNHEQFF,TGTGCCAGCAGTTACCTTAGGCAGGGTCTGAACCATGAGCAGTTCTTC
TRBV4-3,TRBD1,few,TRBJ2-7,CASSHSGGSYEQYF,TGCGCCAGCAGCCACTCAGGGGGCTCCTACGAGCAGTACTTC
TRBV12-3/TRBV12-4,TRBD1,.,TRBJ1-2,CASSLTGGGYGYTF,TGTGCCAGCAGTTTAACAGGGGGCGGCTATGGCTACACCTTC
TRBV20-1,.,many,TRBJ2-7,CSARGTREQYF,TGCAGTGCTAGAGGGACAAGGGAGCAGTACTTC
TRBV29-1,TRBD2,few,TRBJ2-1,CSVSSGAYNEQFF,TGCAGCGTTTCAAGCGGGGCTTACAATGAGCAGTTCTTC
TRBV29-1,TRBD1,many,TRBJ1-6,CSLTEGAGNSPLHF,TGCAGCCTCACCGAGGGGGCAGGTAATTCACCCCTCCACTTT
TRBV9,.,.,TRBJ1-2,CASNKNGGMNYGYTF,TGTGCCAGCAACAAGAATGGGGGCATGAACTATGGCTACACCTTC
TRBV13,.,few,TRBJ2-3,CASTTSGDTQYF,TGTGCCAGCACCACCTCAGGAGATACGCAGTATTTT
TRBV23-1,TRBD2,many,TRBJ2-3,CASSQSQGLGTDTQYF,TGCGCCAGCAGTCAATCGCAGGGACTAGGGACAGATACGCAGTATTTT